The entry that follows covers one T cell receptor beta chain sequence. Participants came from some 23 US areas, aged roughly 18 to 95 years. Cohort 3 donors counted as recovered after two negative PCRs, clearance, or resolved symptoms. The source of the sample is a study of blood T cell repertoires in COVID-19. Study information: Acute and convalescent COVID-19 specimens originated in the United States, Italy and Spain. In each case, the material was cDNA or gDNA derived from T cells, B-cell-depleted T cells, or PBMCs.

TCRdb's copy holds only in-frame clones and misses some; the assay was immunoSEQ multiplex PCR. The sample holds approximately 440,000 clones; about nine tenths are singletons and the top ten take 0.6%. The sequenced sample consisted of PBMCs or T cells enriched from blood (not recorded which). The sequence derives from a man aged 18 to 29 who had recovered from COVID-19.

The CDR3 spells CATGRVRAFF. The DNA of the CDR3 is TGTGCCACCGGCCGGGTTCGAGCTTTCTTT. V usage is TRBV28 and J usage is TRBJ1-1; no firm D call. This CDR3 has 10 residues. Trimming shortened V by 10 bases and J by 10 bases, and 13 bases separated the two germline ends. The germline V gene encodes CDR1 MDHEN and CDR2 SYDVKM. Full variable domain (remainder filled in from reference TRBV28 and TRBJ1-1): DVKVTQSSRYLVKRTGEKVFLECVQDMDHENMFWYRQDPGLGLRLIYFSYDVKMKEKGDIPEGYSVSREKKERFSLILESASTNQTSMYLCATGRVRAFFGQGTRLTVV.